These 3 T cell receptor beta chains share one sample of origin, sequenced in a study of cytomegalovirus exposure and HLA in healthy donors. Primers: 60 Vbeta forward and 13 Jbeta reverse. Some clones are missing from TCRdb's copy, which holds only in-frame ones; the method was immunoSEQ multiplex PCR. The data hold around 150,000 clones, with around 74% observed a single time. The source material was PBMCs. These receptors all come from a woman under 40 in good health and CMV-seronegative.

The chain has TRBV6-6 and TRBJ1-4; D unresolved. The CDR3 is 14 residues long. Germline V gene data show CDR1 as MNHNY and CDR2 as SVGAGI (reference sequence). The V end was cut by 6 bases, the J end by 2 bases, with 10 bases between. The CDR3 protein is CASRMTRTNEKLFF. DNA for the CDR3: TGTGCCAGCAGAATGACGAGGACTAATGAAAAACTGTTTTTT.

The CDR3: CASSSLGGAYEQYF. CDR3 DNA sequence: TGCGCCAGCAGTTCTCTAGGCGGGGCCTACGAGCAGTACTTC. V gene TRBV10-2 combines with J gene TRBJ2-7; maybe TRBD2 (6 bases). Trimming stripped 5 bases from V and 2 bases from J, with 13 bases between. The CDR3 consists of 14 residues. CDR1 and CDR2 (germline): WSHSY, SAAADI.

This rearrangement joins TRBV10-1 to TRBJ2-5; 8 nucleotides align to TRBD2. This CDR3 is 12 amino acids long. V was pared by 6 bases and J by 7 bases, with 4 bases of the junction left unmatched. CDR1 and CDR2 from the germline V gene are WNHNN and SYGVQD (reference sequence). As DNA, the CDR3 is TGCGCCAGCAGCGGGGGGGTTCGGACCCAGTACTTC. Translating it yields CASSGGVRTQYF.